This T cell receptor beta chain was sequenced in a study of T cell responses to AZD1222 COVID-19 vaccine. With respect to this clone: Its antigen is still unknown.

The CDR3 sequence is 13 residues long. Germline CDR1 and CDR2: KGHSH and LQKENI. Unmatched junction bases numbered 8, after V lost 8 bases and J lost 5 bases. Study-wide points: The sample set comprised mostly white British donors with more females, and clonal diversity was possibly underestimated. CD4 TCRs linked to vaccination spanned spike, dominating at 160-218 and 743-854. Regions left unmutated in variants are reportedly the target of nearly half of spike-specific TCRs. Recipients of two AZD1222 doses showed rising Spike-specific TCR breadth and depth.

Some clones are missing from TCRdb's copy, which holds only in-frame ones; the method was immunoSEQ multiplex PCR. The sample has about 140,000 clones; roughly nine tenths are singletons. This TCR was sampled from an adult who received the AZD1222 COVID-19 vaccine. The rearrangement links TRBV18 to TRBJ1-2; 7 bases are shared with TRBD1. The material was peripheral blood, obtained 28 days after the second AZD1222 dose. This CDR3 is CASTRDREYGYTF. DNA of the CDR3: TGTGCCAGCACCCGGGACAGAGAGTATGGCTACACCTTC.